Listed below are T cell receptor beta chains from one sample, sequenced in a study of blood T cell repertoires in COVID-19. TCRdb's copy holds only in-frame clones and misses some; the assay was immunoSEQ multiplex PCR. This table holds 110,000 or so clones, roughly 80% found once. Sequences were obtained from peripheral blood. The receptors were sampled from a man aged 50-60 years with acute or convalescent COVID-19. Each CDR3 is given with its conserved first and last residue. D genes are given only for firm matches. Only part of the rows carry a size: once, few, many, or a class if the clone is expanded.

clone size: .
J gene: TRBJ1-4
V gene: TRBV6-7
D gene: TRBD1
CDR3 DNA: TGTGCCAGCAGTGGGTCGGACAGGGGCCCTGAAAAACTGTTTTTT
CDR3 protein: CASSGSDRGPEKLFF

clone size: .
J gene: TRBJ2-3
V gene: TRBV12-5
D gene: TRBD1
CDR3 DNA: TGTGCTAGTGGTGGACAGGGGGGAACAGATACGCAGTATTTT
CDR3 protein: CASGGQGGTDTQYF

clone size: .
J gene: TRBJ1-2
V gene: TRBV30
D gene: .
CDR3 DNA: TGTGCCTGGTACGGACCCGGGGTAAGCTATGGCTACACCTTC
CDR3 protein: CAWYGPGVSYGYTF

clone size: few
J gene: TRBJ1-5
V gene: TRBV6-7
D gene: .
CDR3 DNA: TGTGCCACCGAGTTCCGACACCTGAATCAGCCCCAGCATTTT
CDR3 protein: CATEFRHLNQPQHF

clone size: .
J gene: TRBJ2-1
V gene: TRBV5-8
D gene: TRBD1
CDR3 DNA: TGTGCCAGCAGCTTGTTCCAGGGGGCCTACAATGAGCAGTTCTTC
CDR3 protein: CASSLFQGAYNEQFF

clone size: once
J gene: TRBJ1-2
V gene: TRBV7-2
D gene: TRBD1
CDR3 DNA: TGTGCCAGCAGCCAGTATGACAGGGTAGGAGGCTACACCTTC
CDR3 protein: CASSQYDRVGGYTF

clone size: .
J gene: TRBJ1-1
V gene: TRBV27
D gene: TRBD1
CDR3 DNA: TGTGCCAGCAGTGCGGGACAGGGGGTGTTCACTGAAGCTTTCTTT
CDR3 protein: CASSAGQGVFTEAFF

clone size: .
J gene: TRBJ2-3
V gene: TRBV18
D gene: TRBD2
CDR3 DNA: TGTGCCAGCTCACCACGCCAAACTAGCGGAGATACGCAGTATTTT
CDR3 protein: CASSPRQTSGDTQYF

clone size: .
J gene: TRBJ2-1
V gene: TRBV5-4
D gene: TRBD2
CDR3 DNA: TGTGCCAGCAGCCAACGGACTAGCGGGGGAAATGAGCAGTTCTTC
CDR3 protein: CASSQRTSGGNEQFF

clone size: .
J gene: TRBJ2-3
V gene: TRBV13
D gene: .
CDR3 DNA: TGTGCCAGCAATAACGGGTTGCGAGATACGCAGTATTTT
CDR3 protein: CASNNGLRDTQYF

clone size: .
J gene: TRBJ1-2
V gene: TRBV28
D gene: TRBD1
CDR3 DNA: TGTGCCAGCAGAGTGACCGGGACAGGGGCGGGCGGCTACACCTTC
CDR3 protein: CASRVTGTGAGGYTF

clone size: .
J gene: TRBJ1-3
V gene: TRBV2
D gene: .
CDR3 DNA: TGTGCCAGCAGAGGACTGAGCTCTGGAAACACCATATATTTT
CDR3 protein: CASRGLSSGNTIYF

clone size: .
J gene: TRBJ2-5
V gene: TRBV15
D gene: .
CDR3 DNA: TGTGCCACCAGCAGCACTACCTTAGGGGACTTTCAGGTCCAGTACTTC
CDR3 protein: CATSSTTLGDFQVQYF

clone size: .
J gene: TRBJ1-3
V gene: TRBV6-5
D gene: .
CDR3 DNA: TGTGCCAGCAGTTACTCGACTCAGGGAAACACCATATATTTT
CDR3 protein: CASSYSTQGNTIYF